This T cell receptor beta chain was observed in a study of T-cell reconstitution after alpha-beta-depleted transplantation in children. The study's findings and limits: A year post-transplant, T-cell counts and diversity derived mostly from newly produced T cells.

CDR3 length: 16 residues. Germline values: CDR1 SNHLY, CDR2 FYNNEI. The V and J ends lost 10 bases and 2 bases respectively, with 24 bases between them. This clonotype was observed at least ten times. Its antigen is currently unknown. TCRbeta library preparation incorporated unique molecular identifiers. One entry per CDR3 protein results from TCRdb running MiXCR on the PCR reads. Of about 220,000 distinct CDR3 sequences in the sample, approximately 19% were seen once. The sequences come from PBMCs, mostly from graft donor cells, collected 360 days after TCRalphabeta/CD19-depleted stem cell transplant. This sequence was found in a male patient aged 2 to 10 who had a stem cell transplant for acute lymphoblastic leukemia, so the T cells may come from the graft donor. The chain couples TRBV2 to TRBJ2-7, with D perhaps matching TRBD1 or TRBD2 (5 bases each). CDR3 sequence reads: CATAGIPGRFPYEQYF. The CDR3 bases are TGTGCCACCGCGGGCATCCCAGGGCGGTTCCCCTACGAGCAGTACTTC.